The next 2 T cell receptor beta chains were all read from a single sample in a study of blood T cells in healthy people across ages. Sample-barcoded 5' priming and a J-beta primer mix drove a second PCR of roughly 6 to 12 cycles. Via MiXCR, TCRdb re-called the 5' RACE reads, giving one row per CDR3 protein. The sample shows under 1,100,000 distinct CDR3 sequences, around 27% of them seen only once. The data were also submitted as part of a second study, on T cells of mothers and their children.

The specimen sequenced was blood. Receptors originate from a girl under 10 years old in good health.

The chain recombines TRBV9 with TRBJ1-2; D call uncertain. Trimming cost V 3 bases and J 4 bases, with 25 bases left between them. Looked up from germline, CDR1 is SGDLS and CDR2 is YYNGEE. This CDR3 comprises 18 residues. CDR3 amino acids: CASSGSSRAGVDFYGYTF. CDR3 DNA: TGTGCCAGCAGCGGTAGCTCTCGGGCGGGCGTAGACTTCTATGGCTACACCTTC.

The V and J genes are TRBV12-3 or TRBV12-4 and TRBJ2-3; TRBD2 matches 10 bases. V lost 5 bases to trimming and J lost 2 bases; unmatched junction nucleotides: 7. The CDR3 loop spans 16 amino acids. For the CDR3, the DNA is TGTGCCAGCAGTCCTCGACTAGCGGGTGTCACAGATACGCAGTATTTT. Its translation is CASSPRLAGVTDTQYF.